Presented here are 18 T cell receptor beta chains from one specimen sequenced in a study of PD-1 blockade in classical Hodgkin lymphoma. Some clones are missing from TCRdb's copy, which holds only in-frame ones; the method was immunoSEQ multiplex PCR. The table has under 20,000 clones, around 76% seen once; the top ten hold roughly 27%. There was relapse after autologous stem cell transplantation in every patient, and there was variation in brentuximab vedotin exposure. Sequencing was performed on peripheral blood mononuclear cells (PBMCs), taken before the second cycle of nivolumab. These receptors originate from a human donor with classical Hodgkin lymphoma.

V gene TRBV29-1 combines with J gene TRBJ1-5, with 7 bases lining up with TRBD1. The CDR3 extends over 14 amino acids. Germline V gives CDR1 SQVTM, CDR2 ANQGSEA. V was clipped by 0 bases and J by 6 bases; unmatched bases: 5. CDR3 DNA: TGCAGCGTTGAAGAAGGGGGCCGAGGTCAGCCCCAGCATTTT. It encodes CSVEEGGRGQPQHF.

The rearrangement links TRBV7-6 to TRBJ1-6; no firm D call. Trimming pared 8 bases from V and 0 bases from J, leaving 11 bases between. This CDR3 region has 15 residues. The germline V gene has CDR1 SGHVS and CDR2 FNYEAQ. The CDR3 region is CASGAGSSYNSPLHF. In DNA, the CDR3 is TGTGCCAGCGGCGCCGGGAGCTCCTATAATTCACCCCTCCACTTT.

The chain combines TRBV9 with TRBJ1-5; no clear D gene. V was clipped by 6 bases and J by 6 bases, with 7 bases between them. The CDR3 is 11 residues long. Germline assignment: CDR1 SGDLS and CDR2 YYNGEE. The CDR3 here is CASTITQPQHF. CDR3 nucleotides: TGTGCCAGCACCATCACTCAGCCCCAGCATTTT. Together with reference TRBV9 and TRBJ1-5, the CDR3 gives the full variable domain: DSGVTQTPKHLITATGQRVTLRCSPRSGDLSVYWYQQSLDQGLQFLIQYYNGEERAKGNILERFSAQQFPDLHSELNLSSLELGDSALYFCASTITQPQHFGDGTRLSIL.

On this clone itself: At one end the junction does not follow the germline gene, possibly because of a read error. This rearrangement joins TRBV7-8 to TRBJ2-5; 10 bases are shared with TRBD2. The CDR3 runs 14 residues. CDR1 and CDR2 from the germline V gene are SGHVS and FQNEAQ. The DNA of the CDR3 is TGTGCCAGCAAACAGCGGGGGGGCACGGAGACCCAGCACTTC. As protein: CASKQRGGTETQHF.

This chain's CDR3 is CASSTGRDSLQETQYF. CDR3 bases: TGTGCCAGTAGTACCGGCCGGGACAGCCTTCAAGAGACCCAGTACTTC. The chain joins TRBV19 to TRBJ2-5, with 7 bases aligning to TRBD1. The CDR3 loop spans 16 amino acids. Germline assignment: CDR1 LNHDA and CDR2 SQIVND (reference sequence). The V and J ends lost 4 bases and 2 bases, in that order; junction bases with no gene match: 10.

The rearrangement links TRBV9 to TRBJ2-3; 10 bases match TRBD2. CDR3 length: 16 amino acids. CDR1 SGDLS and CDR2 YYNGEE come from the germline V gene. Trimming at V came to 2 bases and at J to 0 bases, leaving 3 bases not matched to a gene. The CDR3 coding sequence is TGTGCCAGCAGCGTCGGACTAGCGGTTAGCACAGATACGCAGTATTTT. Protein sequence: CASSVGLAVSTDTQYF.

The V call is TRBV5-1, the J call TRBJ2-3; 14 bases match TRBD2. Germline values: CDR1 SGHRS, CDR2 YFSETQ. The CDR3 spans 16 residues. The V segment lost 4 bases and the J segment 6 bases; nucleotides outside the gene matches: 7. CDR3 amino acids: CASSLGTSGGGDTQYF. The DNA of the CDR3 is TGCGCCAGCAGCCTCGGGACTAGCGGGGGTGGCGATACGCAGTATTTT.

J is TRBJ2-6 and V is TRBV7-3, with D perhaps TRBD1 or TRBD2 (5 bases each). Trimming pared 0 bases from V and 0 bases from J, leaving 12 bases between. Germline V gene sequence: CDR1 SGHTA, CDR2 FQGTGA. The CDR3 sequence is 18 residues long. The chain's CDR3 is CASSLTGTVNSGANVLTF. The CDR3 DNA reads TGTGCCAGCAGCTTAACTGGGACGGTGAACTCTGGGGCCAACGTCCTGACTTTC.

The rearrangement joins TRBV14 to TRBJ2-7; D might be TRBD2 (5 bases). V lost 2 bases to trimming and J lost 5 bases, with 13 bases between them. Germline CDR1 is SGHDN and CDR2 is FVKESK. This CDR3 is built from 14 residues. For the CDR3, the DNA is TGTGCCAGCAGCCAACGGAGGCTATACCACGAGCAGTACTTC. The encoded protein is CASSQRRLYHEQYF.

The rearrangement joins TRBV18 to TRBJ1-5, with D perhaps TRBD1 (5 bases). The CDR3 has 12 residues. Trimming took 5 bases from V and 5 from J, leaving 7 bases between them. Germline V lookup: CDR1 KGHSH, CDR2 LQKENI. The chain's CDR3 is CASSMGDQPQHF. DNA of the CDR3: TGTGCCAGCTCAATGGGGGATCAGCCCCAGCATTTT.

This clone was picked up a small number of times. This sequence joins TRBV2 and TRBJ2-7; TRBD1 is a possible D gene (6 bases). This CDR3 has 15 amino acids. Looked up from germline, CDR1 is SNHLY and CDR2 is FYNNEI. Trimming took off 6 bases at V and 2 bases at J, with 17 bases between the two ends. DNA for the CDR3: TGTGCCAGCAGCCGGCGACCGGGACAAGCCTACGAGCAGTACTTC. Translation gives CASSRRPGQAYEQYF.

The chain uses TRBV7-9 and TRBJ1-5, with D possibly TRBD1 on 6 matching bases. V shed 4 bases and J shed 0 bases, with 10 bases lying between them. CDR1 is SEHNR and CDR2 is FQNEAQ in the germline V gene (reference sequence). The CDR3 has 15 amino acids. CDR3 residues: CASSSGQTSNQPQHF. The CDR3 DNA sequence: TGTGCCAGCAGCTCTGGACAGACTAGCAATCAGCCCCAGCATTTT.

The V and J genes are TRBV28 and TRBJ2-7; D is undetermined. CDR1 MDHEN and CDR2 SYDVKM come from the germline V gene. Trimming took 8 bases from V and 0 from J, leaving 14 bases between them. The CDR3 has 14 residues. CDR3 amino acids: CASVRQGFSYEQYF. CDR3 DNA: TGTGCCAGCGTACGTCAAGGGTTCTCCTACGAGCAGTACTTC.

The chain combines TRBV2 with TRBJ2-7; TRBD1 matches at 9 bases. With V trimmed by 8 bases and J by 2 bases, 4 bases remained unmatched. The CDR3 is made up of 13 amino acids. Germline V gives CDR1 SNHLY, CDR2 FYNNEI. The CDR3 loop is CASSGQGPYEQYF. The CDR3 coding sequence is TGTGCCAGCTCGGGACAGGGACCCTACGAGCAGTACTTC. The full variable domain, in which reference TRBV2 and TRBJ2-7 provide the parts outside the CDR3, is EPEVTQTPSHQVTQMGQEVILRCVPISNHLYFYWYRQILGQKVEFLVSFYNNEISEKSEIFDDQFSVERPDGSNFTLKIRSTKLEDSAMYFCASSGQGPYEQYFGPGTRLTVT.

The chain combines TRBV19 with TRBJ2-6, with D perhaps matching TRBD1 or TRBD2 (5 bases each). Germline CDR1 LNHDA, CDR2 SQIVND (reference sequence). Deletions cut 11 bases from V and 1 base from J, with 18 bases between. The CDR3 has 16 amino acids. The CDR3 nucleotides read TGTGCCTCTCGGGACGGTGCTTCTTCTGGGGCCAACGTCCTGACTTTC. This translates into CASRDGASSGANVLTF. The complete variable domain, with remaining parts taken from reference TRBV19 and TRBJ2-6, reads DGGITQSPKYLFRKEGQNVTLSCEQNLNHDAMYWYRQDPGQGLRLIYYSQIVNDFQKGDIAEGYSVSREKKESFPLTVTSAQKNPTAFYLCASRDGASSGANVLTFGAGSRLTVL.

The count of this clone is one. CDR3 in amino acids: CAWSLGIDSSNYGYTF. The CDR3, as DNA: TGTGCCTGGAGTCTAGGGATTGACTCATCTAACTATGGCTACACCTTC. The V call is TRBV30, the J call TRBJ1-2; D unresolved. Germline values: CDR1 GTSNPN, CDR2 SVGIG (reference sequence). There are 16 residues in the CDR3. V was clipped by 2 bases and J by 0 bases, with 16 bases between them.

CDR3 residues: CASSSGTGGHTIYF. The CDR3 nucleotides read TGTGCCAGCAGTTCAGGGACAGGGGGACACACCATATATTTT. This chain uses TRBV27 with TRBJ1-3; 11 bases are shared with TRBD1. Losses at the gene ends were 4 bases for V and 8 bases for J; bases not matched to a gene: 4. There are 14 residues in the CDR3. Germline V CDR1 and CDR2: MNHEY, SMNVEV (reference sequence).

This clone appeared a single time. The CDR3 here is CARSLLFGDRRNSPLHF. The DNA of the CDR3 is TGTGCCAGAAGCTTGTTATTCGGGGATCGAAGGAATTCACCCCTCCACTTT. J is TRBJ1-6 and V is TRBV5-3, with D unclear. TRBV5-3 counts as an open reading frame of uncertain function. CDR3 length: 17 residues. V gave up 1 base and J gave up 7 bases, with 18 bases separating them.